The 18 T cell receptor beta chains given below trace back to one sample, sequenced in a study of blood T cell repertoires in COVID-19 (dated by TCRdb to 2018 to 2020). The library was generated by the immunoSEQ multiplex PCR assay. What TCRdb holds here is the immuneACCESS table cut down to in-frame rearrangements. Part of the clones is not present; checked against another copy, under half of the missing clones reflect an unresolved V gene, and the others are unexplained. This sample holds roughly 100,000 clones; about nine tenths were observed only once. Over 4.5% of the sample lies in the top ten. Sequenced material: peripheral blood. The receptors were sampled from a man over 45 with acute or convalescent COVID-19.

The J gene is TRBJ1-6, the V gene TRBV27; TRBD1 matches at 7 bases. Germline V gene data show CDR1 as MNHEY and CDR2 as SMNVEV (reference sequence). The CDR3 is 17 residues long. Trimming at V came to 2 bases and at J to 8 bases, leaving 12 bases not matched to a gene. This CDR3 reads CASSLPTTGALDSPLHF. CDR3 coding DNA: TGTGCCAGCAGTTTACCCACCACAGGGGCCTTGGATTCACCCCTCCACTTT.

The chain employs TRBV30 and TRBJ2-2; a weak D match, TRBD2 (6 bases). CDR1 and CDR2 (germline): GTSNPN, SVGIG (reference sequence). Trimming shortened V by 1 base and J by 6 bases, and 9 bases separated the two germline ends. This CDR3 is built from 13 residues. The CDR3 DNA follows: TGTGCCTGGAGTGGTCGGAGGGCCGGGGAGCTGTTTTTT. Its translation: CAWSGRRAGELFF.

V gene TRBV5-1 combines with J gene TRBJ2-2, with 9 bases aligning to TRBD2. CDR3 length equals 18 residues. J was trimmed by 4 bases and V by 3 bases; bases with no gene match: 13. Germline V gene data show CDR1 as SGHRS and CDR2 as YFSETQ. The CDR3 region is CASSSYGGGRAVTGELFF. In DNA, the CDR3 is TGCGCCAGCAGCTCCTATGGTGGCGGGAGGGCCGTCACCGGGGAGCTGTTTTTT.

The rearrangement uses TRBV30 and TRBJ1-6; 10 bases are shared with TRBD1. The CDR3 totals 15 residues. The V and J ends lost 6 bases and 5 bases, in that order; junction bases with no gene match: 7. From germline, CDR1 is GTSNPN and CDR2 SVGIG (reference sequence). DNA of the CDR3: TGTGCCTGCCAACCGGGACAGGGGAATAATTCACCCCTCCACTTT. Translation gives CACQPGQGNNSPLHF.

The chain couples TRBV27 to TRBJ2-4; 7 positions match TRBD1. The CDR3 covers 14 residues. Per the germline V gene, CDR1 is MNHEY and CDR2 is SMNVEV (reference sequence). With 6 bases clipped from V and 7 bases from J, the junction kept 9 bases outside the gene matches. CDR3 DNA: TGTGCCAGCAGGGCCGACAGGGCTGGGAACATTCAGTACTTC. Protein product: CASRADRAGNIQYF.

The V and J genes are TRBV2 and TRBJ1-4, with 10 nucleotides matching TRBD1. There are 14 residues in the CDR3. The V gene end was trimmed by 6 bases and the J gene end by 4 bases; junction bases not matched to a gene: 2. The germline V gene encodes CDR1 SNHLY and CDR2 FYNNEI. CDR3 nucleotides: TGTGCCAGCAGGGGGGACAGGGGTAATGAAAAACTGTTTTTT. Amino acids: CASRGDRGNEKLFF.

The rearrangement joins TRBV18 to TRBJ2-1; TRBD1 aligns across 8 bases. CDR3 length equals 18 residues. Germline V gene lookup returns CDR1 KGHSH and CDR2 LQKENI. Trimming cost V 1 base and J 3 bases; bases outside gene matches: 11. CDR3 sequence reads: CASSPRVYGRGRYNEQFF. The CDR3 DNA is TGTGCCAGCTCACCACGTGTTTATGGCAGGGGGCGCTACAATGAGCAGTTCTTC.

This chain links TRBV5-1 with TRBJ2-1; D is possibly TRBD1 (6 bases). V lost 0 bases to trimming and J lost 10 bases, with 8 bases between them. CDR3 length: 12 amino acids. Germline V gene sequence: CDR1 SGHRS, CDR2 YFSETQ. The CDR3 sequence: CASSLDGTEQFF. CDR3 bases: TGCGCCAGCAGCTTGGACGGGACAGAGCAGTTCTTC. The full variable domain, completed using reference TRBV5-1 and TRBJ2-1, is KAGVTQTPRYLIKTRGQQVTLSCSPISGHRSVSWYQQTPGQGLQFLFEYFSETQRNKGNFPGRFSGRQFSNSRSEMNVSTLELGDSALYLCASSLDGTEQFFGPGTRLTVL.

The chain recombines TRBV9 with TRBJ2-7, with 12 bases identical to TRBD1. Germline values: CDR1 SGDLS, CDR2 YYNGEE. The CDR3 covers 15 residues. Trimming cost V 2 bases and J 3 bases; bases outside gene matches: 3. The CDR3 bases are TGTGCCAGCAGCGTGGGACAGGGGGCAATCTACGAGCAGTACTTC. Residues: CASSVGQGAIYEQYF.

This clone was seen only a few times. The CDR3 coding sequence is TGCAGCGGCCGACAGGGGGTGAGCACTGAAGCTTTCTTT. Encoded protein: CSGRQGVSTEAFF. V usage is TRBV29-1 and J usage is TRBJ1-1, with 9 bases lining up with TRBD1. Germline CDR1 SQVTM, CDR2 ANQGSEA. V shed 7 bases, J shed 4 bases, and the junction held 7 bases outside the gene matches. The CDR3 has 13 amino acids. Using reference TRBV29-1 and TRBJ1-1 for the parts outside the CDR3, the full variable domain is SAVISQKPSRDICQRGTSLTIQCQVDSQVTMMFWYRQQPGQSLTLIATANQGSEATYESGFVIDKFPISRPNLTFSTLTVSNMSPEDSSIYLCSGRQGVSTEAFFGQGTRLTVV.

The chain's CDR3 is CASSYPLPAFF. The CDR3 DNA reads as TGTGCCAGCAGTTATCCACTCCCAGCTTTCTTT. The genes are TRBV6-5 and TRBJ1-1; unclear D gene. Trimming removed 3 bases from V and 10 bases from J, with 9 bases in between. CDR1 MNHEY and CDR2 SVGAGI come from the germline V gene. This CDR3 has 11 residues.

The CDR3 reads CASRTPGRETEAFF. CDR3 sequence (DNA): TGTGCCAGCAGGACCCCCGGGAGGGAGACTGAAGCTTTCTTT. The chain joins TRBV7-9 to TRBJ1-1; D uncertain. Germline-derived CDR1 and CDR2 are SEHNR and FQNEAQ (reference sequence). The ends were cut back, 6 bases at V and 5 bases at J, with 16 bases in the middle. CDR3 length equals 14 residues.

The CDR3 loop is CASSLNPSVTYEQYF. The DNA for the CDR3 is TGTGCCAGCAGCTTGAACCCCAGCGTAACCTACGAGCAGTACTTC. The J gene is TRBJ2-7, the V gene TRBV5-4; D is unclear. The ends were cut back, 1 base at V and 2 bases at J, with 13 bases in the middle. CDR3 length equals 15 residues. Per germline, CDR1 SGHNT and CDR2 YYREEE (reference sequence).

The rearrangement uses TRBV24-1 and TRBJ2-3; 10 positions match TRBD1. Germline lookup yields CDR1 KGHDR and CDR2 SFDVKD. This CDR3 spans 16 amino acids. V shed 7 bases and J 6 bases; nucleotides not matched to a gene: 12. This chain's CDR3 is CATRETGTGDTDTQYF. The CDR3 DNA follows: TGTGCCACCAGAGAGACCGGGACAGGGGACACGGATACGCAGTATTTT.

The CDR3 reads CASSEYTGENSPLHF. The CDR3 DNA is TGTGCCAGCAGTGAATATACGGGGGAGAATTCACCCCTCCACTTT. The gene calls are TRBV6-1 and TRBJ1-6, with TRBD1 as a possible D gene (5 bases). The CDR3 length is 15 residues. The germline CDR1 and CDR2 sequences are MNHNS and SASEGT. Trimming took 2 bases from V and 7 from J, leaving 12 bases between them.

This rearrangement joins TRBV6-5 to TRBJ2-7; 9 bases align to TRBD1. CDR1 is MNHEY and CDR2 is SVGAGI in the germline V gene. With 6 bases clipped from V and 3 bases from J, the junction kept 6 bases outside the gene matches. This CDR3 is 14 amino acids long. The CDR3 DNA is TGTGCCAGCAGGCCGGGACAGGGAATCTACGAGCAGTACTTC. This encodes CASRPGQGIYEQYF.

V gene TRBV7-2 combines with J gene TRBJ1-2; tentative D call: TRBD1 (5 bases). The length of the CDR3 is 14 residues. The germline V gene encodes CDR1 SGHTA and CDR2 FQGNSA. V was pared by 1 base and J by 13 bases, with 19 bases between. The CDR3 region is CASSLVVVQAGITF. The CDR3 nucleotides read TGTGCCAGCAGCTTAGTGGTAGTACAAGCAGGGATCACCTTC.

The chain combines TRBV12-3 or TRBV12-4 with TRBJ2-5; no clear D. CDR3 length: 12 amino acids. Trimming removed 3 bases at V and 10 bases at J, with 12 bases between. CDR3 DNA: TGTGCCAGCAGTTTCGGGTCATTAGTCCAGTACTTC. Its translation is CASSFGSLVQYF.